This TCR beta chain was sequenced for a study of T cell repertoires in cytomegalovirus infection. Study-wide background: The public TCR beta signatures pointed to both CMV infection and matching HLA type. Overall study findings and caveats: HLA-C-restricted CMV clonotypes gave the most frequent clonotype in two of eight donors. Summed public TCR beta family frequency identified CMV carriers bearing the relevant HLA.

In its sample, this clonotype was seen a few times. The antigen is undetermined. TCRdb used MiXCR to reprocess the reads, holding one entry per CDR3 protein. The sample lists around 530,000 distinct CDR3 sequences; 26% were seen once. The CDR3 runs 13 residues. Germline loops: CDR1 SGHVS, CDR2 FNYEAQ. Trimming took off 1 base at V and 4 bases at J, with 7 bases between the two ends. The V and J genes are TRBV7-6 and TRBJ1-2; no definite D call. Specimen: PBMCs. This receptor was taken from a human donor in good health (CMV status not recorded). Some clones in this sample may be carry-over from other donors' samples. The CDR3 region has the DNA TGTGCCAGCAGCTTAGACGGTTTCTATGGCTACACCTTC. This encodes CASSLDGFYGYTF.